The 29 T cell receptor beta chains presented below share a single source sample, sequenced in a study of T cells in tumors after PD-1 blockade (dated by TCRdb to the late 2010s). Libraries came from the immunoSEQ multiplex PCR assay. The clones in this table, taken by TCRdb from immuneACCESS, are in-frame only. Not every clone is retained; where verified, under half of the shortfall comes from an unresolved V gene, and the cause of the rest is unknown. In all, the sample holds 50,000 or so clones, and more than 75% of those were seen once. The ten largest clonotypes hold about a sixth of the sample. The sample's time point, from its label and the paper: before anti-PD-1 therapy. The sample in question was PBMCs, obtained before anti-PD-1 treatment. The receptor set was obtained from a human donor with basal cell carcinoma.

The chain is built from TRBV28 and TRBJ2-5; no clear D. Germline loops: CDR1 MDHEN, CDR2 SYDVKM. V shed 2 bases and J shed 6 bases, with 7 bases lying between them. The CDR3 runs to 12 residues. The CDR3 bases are TGTGCCAGCAGTTTACTGCAAAAGACCCAGTACTTC. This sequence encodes CASSLLQKTQYF.

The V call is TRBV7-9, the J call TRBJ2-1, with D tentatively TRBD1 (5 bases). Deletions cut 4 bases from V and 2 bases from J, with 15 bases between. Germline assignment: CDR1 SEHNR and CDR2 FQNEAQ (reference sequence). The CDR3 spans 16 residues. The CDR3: CASSSSDSLPYNEQFF. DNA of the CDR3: TGTGCCAGCAGCTCATCTGACAGTCTCCCCTACAATGAGCAGTTCTTC. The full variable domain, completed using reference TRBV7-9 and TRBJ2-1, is DTGVSQNPRHKITKRGQNVTFRCDPISEHNRLYWYRQTLGQGPEFLTYFQNEAQLEKSRLLSDRFSAERPKGSFSTLEIQRTEQGDSAMYLCASSSSDSLPYNEQFFGPGTRLTVL.

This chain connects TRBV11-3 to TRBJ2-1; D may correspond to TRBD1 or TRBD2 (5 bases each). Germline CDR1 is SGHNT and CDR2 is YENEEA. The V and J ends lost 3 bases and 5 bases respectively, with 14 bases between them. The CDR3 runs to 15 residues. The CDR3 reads CASSLGVTRDNEQFF. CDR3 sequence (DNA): TGTGCCAGCAGCTTGGGGGTTACCCGGGACAATGAGCAGTTCTTC.

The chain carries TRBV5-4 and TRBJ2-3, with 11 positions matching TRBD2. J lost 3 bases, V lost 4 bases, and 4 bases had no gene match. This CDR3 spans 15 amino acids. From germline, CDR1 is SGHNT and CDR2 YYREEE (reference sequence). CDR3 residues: CASSEGLAVTDTQYF. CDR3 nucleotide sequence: TGTGCCAGCAGCGAGGGACTAGCGGTAACAGATACGCAGTATTTT. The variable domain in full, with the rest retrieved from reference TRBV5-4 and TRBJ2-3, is ETGVTQSPTHLIKTRGQQVTLRCSSQSGHNTVSWYQQALGQGPQFIFQYYREEENGRGNFPPRFSGLQFPNYSSELNVNALELDDSALYLCASSEGLAVTDTQYFGPGTRLTVL.

The CDR3 loop is CASSQPTSGRSGEQYF. In DNA form, the CDR3 reads TGTGCCAGCAGCCAACCGACTAGCGGGAGGTCGGGAGAGCAGTACTTC. J is TRBJ2-7 and V is TRBV6-2 or TRBV6-3; 13 bases fit TRBD2. The CDR3 has 16 amino acids. V lost 6 bases and J lost 7; bases outside the gene matches: 12. Per the germline V gene, CDR1 is MNHEY and CDR2 is SVGEGT.

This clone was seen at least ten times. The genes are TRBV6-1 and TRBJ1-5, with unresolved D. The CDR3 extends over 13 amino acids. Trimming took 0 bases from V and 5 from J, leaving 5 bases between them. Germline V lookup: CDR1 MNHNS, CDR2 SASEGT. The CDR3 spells CASSEALYQPQHF. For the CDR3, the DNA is TGTGCCAGCAGTGAAGCGCTGTATCAGCCCCAGCATTTT.

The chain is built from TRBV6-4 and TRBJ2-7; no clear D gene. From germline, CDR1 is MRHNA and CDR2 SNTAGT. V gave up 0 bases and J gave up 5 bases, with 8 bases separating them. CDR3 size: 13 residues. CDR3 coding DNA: TGTGCCAGCAGTGACTCGATTAACGACGAGCAGTACTTC. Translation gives CASSDSINDEQYF.

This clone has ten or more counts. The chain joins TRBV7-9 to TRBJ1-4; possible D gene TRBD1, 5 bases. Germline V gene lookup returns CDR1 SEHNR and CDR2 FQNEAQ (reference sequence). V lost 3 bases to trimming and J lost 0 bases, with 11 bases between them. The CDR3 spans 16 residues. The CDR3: CASSLGPQTTNEKLFF. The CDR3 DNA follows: TGTGCCAGCAGCTTGGGACCACAGACAACTAATGAAAAACTGTTTTTT. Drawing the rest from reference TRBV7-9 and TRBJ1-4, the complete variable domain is DTGVSQNPRHKITKRGQNVTFRCDPISEHNRLYWYRQTLGQGPEFLTYFQNEAQLEKSRLLSDRFSAERPKGSFSTLEIQRTEQGDSAMYLCASSLGPQTTNEKLFFGSGTQLSVL.

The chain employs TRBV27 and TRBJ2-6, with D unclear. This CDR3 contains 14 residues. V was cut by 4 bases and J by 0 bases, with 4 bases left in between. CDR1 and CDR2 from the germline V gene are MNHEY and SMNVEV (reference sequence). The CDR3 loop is CASSSYSGANVLTF. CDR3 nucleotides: TGTGCCAGCAGTTCCTACTCTGGGGCCAACGTCCTGACTTTC.

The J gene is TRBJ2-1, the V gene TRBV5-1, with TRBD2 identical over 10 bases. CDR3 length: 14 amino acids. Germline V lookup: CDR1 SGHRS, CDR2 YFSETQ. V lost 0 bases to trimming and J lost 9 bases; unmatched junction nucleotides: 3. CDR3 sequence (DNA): TGCGCCAGCAGCTTGGAGCTAGCGGGAGTTGAGCAGTTCTTC. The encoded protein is CASSLELAGVEQFF.

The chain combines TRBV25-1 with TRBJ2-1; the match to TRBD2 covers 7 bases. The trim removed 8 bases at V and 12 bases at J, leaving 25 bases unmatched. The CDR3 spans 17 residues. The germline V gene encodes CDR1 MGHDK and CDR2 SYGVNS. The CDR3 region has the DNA TGTGCCAGCCAACACGGAGGAAGGGACTATGCCTTGGGTGGGCAGTTCTTC. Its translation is CASQHGGRDYALGGQFF.

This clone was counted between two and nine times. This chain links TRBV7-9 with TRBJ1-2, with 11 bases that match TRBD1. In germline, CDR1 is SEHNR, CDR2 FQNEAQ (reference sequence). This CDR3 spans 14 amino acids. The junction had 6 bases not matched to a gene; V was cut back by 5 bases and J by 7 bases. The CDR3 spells CASSRGQGEGGYTF. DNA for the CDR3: TGTGCCAGCAGCCGGGGACAGGGGGAGGGTGGCTACACCTTC. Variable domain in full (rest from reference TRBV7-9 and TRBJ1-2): DTGVSQNPRHKITKRGQNVTFRCDPISEHNRLYWYRQTLGQGPEFLTYFQNEAQLEKSRLLSDRFSAERPKGSFSTLEIQRTEQGDSAMYLCASSRGQGEGGYTFGSGTRLTVV.

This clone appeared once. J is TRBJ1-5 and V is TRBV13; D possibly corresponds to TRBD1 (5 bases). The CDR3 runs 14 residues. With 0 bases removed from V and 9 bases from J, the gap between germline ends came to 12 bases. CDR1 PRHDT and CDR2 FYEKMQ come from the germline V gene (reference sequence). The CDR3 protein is CASSLGRGGRPQHF. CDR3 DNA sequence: TGTGCCAGCAGCTTAGGCCGTGGGGGAAGGCCCCAGCATTTT.

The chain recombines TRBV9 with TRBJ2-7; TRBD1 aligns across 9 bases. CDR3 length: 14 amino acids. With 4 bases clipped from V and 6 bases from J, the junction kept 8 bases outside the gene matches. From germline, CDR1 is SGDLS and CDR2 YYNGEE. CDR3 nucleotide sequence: TGTGCCAGCAGCCGACCGGGACAGGGTGCCGAGCAGTACTTC. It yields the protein CASSRPGQGAEQYF.

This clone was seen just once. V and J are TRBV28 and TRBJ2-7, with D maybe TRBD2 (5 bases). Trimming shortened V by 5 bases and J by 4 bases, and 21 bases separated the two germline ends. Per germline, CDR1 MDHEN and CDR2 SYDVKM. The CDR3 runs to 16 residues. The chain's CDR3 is CASSTPWRGSFYEQYF. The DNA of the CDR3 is TGTGCCAGCAGTACCCCGTGGCGCGGGTCGTTTTACGAGCAGTACTTC. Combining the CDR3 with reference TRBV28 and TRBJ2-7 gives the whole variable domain DVKVTQSSRYLVKRTGEKVFLECVQDMDHENMFWYRQDPGLGLRLIYFSYDVKMKEKGDIPEGYSVSREKKERFSLILESASTNQTSMYLCASSTPWRGSFYEQYFGPGTRLTVT.

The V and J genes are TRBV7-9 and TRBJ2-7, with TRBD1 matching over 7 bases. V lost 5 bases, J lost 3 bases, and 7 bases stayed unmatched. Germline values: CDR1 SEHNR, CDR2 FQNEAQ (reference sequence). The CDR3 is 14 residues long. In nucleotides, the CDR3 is TGTGCCAGCAGCAGGATCGGACAGGTCTACGAGCAGTACTTC. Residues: CASSRIGQVYEQYF. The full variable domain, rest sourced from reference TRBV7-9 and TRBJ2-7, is DTGVSQNPRHKITKRGQNVTFRCDPISEHNRLYWYRQTLGQGPEFLTYFQNEAQLEKSRLLSDRFSAERPKGSFSTLEIQRTEQGDSAMYLCASSRIGQVYEQYFGPGTRLTVT.

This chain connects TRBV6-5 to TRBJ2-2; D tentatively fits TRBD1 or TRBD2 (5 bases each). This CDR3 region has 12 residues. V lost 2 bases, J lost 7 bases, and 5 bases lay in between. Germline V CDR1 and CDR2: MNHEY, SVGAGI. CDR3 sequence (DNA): TGTGCCAGCAGTTACGGGGGCGGGGAGCTGTTTTTT. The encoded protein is CASSYGGGELFF.

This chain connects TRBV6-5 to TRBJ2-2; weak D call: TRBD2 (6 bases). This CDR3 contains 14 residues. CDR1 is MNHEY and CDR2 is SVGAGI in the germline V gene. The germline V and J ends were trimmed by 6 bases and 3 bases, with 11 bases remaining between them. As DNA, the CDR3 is TGTGCCAGCAGGGGGCGGGACTACACCGGGGAGCTGTTTTTT. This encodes CASRGRDYTGELFF.

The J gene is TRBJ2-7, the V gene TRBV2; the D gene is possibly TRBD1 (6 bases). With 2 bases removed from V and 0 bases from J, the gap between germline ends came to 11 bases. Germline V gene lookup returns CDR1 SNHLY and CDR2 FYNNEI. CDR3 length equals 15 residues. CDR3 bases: TGTGCCAGCAGTGAAACCGGCAGGGGCTCCTACGAGCAGTACTTC. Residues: CASSETGRGSYEQYF.

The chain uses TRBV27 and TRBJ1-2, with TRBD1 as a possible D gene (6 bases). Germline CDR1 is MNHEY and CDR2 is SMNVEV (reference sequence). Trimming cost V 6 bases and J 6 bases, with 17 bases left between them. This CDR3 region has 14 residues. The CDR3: CASSLGFTGHGYTF. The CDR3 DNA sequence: TGTGCCAGCAGCCTAGGTTTCACAGGGCATGGCTACACCTTC.

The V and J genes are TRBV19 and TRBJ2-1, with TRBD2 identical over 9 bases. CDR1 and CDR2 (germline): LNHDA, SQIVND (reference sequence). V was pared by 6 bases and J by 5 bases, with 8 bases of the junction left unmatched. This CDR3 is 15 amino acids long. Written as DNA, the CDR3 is TGTGCCAGTAGCATTAGCGGGAGAGGCCACAATGAGCAGTTCTTC. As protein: CASSISGRGHNEQFF. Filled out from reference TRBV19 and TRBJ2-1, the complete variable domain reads DGGITQSPKYLFRKEGQNVTLSCEQNLNHDAMYWYRQDPGQGLRLIYYSQIVNDFQKGDIAEGYSVSREKKESFPLTVTSAQKNPTAFYLCASSISGRGHNEQFFGPGTRLTVL.

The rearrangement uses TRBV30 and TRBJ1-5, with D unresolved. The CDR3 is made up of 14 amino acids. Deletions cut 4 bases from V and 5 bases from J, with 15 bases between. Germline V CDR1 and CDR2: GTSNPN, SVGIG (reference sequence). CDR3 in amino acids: CAWTLGTGDQPQHF. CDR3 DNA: TGTGCCTGGACCCTGGGAACTGGTGATCAGCCCCAGCATTTT.

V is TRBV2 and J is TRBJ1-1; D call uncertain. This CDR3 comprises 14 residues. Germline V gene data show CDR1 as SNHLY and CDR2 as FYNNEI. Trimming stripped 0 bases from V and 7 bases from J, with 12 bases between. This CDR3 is CASSEAGKKGEAFF. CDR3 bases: TGTGCCAGCAGTGAAGCGGGGAAGAAGGGTGAAGCTTTCTTT.

The CDR3: CASSLGDRKTYEQYF. As DNA, the CDR3 is TGTGCCAGCAGCTTAGGTGACAGAAAGACCTACGAGCAGTACTTC. The V call is TRBV7-9, the J call TRBJ2-7; the D gene is possibly TRBD1 (5 bases). Germline V gene sequence: CDR1 SEHNR, CDR2 FQNEAQ (reference sequence). V lost 1 base and J lost 2, with 12 bases in between. The CDR3 is 15 residues long. Together with reference TRBV7-9 and TRBJ2-7, the CDR3 gives the full variable domain: DTGVSQNPRHKITKRGQNVTFRCDPISEHNRLYWYRQTLGQGPEFLTYFQNEAQLEKSRLLSDRFSAERPKGSFSTLEIQRTEQGDSAMYLCASSLGDRKTYEQYFGPGTRLTVT.

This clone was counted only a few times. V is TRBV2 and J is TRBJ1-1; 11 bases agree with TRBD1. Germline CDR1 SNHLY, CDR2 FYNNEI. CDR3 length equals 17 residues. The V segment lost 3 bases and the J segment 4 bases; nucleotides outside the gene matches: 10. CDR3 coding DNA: TGTGCCAGCAGTGATCGCCGAGGGACAGGGGGAGGCACTGAAGCTTTCTTT. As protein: CASSDRRGTGGGTEAFF.

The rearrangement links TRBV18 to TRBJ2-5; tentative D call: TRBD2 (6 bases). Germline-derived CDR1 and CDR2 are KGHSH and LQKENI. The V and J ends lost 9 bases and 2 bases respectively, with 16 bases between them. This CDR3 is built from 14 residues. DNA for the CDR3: TGTGCCAGTCGGGGAACAGGAGGGCAAGAGACCCAGTACTTC. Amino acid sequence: CASRGTGGQETQYF.

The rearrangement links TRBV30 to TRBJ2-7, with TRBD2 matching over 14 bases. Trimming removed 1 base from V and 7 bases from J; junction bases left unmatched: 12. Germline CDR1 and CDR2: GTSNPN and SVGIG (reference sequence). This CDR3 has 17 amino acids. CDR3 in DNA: TGTGCCTGGAGTGCCCGGATGACTAGCGGGAGGGCCGGGGAGCAGTACTTC. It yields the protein CAWSARMTSGRAGEQYF.

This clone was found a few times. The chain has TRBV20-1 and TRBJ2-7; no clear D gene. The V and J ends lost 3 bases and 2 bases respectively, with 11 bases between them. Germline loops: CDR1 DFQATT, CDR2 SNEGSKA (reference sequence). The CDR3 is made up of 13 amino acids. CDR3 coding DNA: TGCAGTGCTAGTTTTGGCGTAACCTACGAGCAGTACTTC. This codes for CSASFGVTYEQYF.

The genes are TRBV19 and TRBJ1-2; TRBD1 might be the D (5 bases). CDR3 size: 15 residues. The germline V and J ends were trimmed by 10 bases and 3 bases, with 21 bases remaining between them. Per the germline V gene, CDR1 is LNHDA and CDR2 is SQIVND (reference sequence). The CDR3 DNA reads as TGTGCCACCTCATCCAGAGTCGGGGGGGACTATGGCTACACCTTC. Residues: CATSSRVGGDYGYTF.